This T cell receptor beta chain was obtained from a study of blood T cell repertoires in COVID-19. Study-level information: PBMCs, B-cell-depleted T cells, or T cells were the source of the cDNA or gDNA that made up the material.

V trimming: 4 bases; J trimming: 3 bases; junction bases outside the gene matches: 5. CDR1 and CDR2 (germline): SGHRS, YFSETQ. The CDR3 is 14 residues long. The cohort comprised adults aged about 18 to 100 years residing in 20 to 30 US areas. Participants reported their clinical history, and cohort assignment relied on those reports. In the original analysis: Reference gene primer amplification yielded estimated nucleated cell counts. Measured with immunoSEQ multiplex PCR; TCRdb has only the in-frame clones, and not every one. From that table come the V and J calls and clone size; the DNA was used to work out D and trimming. This sample has around 170,000 clones, with more than 85% found just once.

Source material: PBMCs or T cells enriched from blood (not recorded which). The receptor comes from a woman aged 45 to 65 who had recovered from COVID-19. The genes are TRBV5-1 and TRBJ2-7; 9 positions match TRBD1. The CDR3 loop reads CASSIMGQGYEQYF. In DNA, the CDR3 is TGCGCCAGCAGCATTATGGGACAGGGCTACGAGCAGTACTTC. The whole variable domain, filled in from reference TRBV5-1 and TRBJ2-7, reads KAGVTQTPRYLIKTRGQQVTLSCSPISGHRSVSWYQQTPGQGLQFLFEYFSETQRNKGNFPGRFSGRQFSNSRSEMNVSTLELGDSALYLCASSIMGQGYEQYFGPGTRLTVT.